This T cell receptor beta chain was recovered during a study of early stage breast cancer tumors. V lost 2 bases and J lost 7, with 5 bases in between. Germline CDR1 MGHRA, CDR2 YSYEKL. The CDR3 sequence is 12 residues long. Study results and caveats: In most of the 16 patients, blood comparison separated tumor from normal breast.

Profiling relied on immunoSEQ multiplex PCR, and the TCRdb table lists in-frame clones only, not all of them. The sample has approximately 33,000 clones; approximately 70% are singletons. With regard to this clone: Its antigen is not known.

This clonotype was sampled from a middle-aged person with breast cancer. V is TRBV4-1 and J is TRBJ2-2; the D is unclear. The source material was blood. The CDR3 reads CASSQPGGELFF. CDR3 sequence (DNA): TGCGCCAGCAGCCAACCCGGCGGGGAGCTGTTTTTT.